This TCR beta chain was identified during a study of T cell responses to AZD1222 COVID-19 vaccine (dated by TCRdb to about 2021). For the study in its entirety: AZD1222 recipients with second doses at about 4 weeks or about 12 weeks were pooled, because spike-specific TCR depth and breadth did not differ between schedules. Trial participants were enrolled by age into subgroups of 18-55, 56-69 and 70-plus years, and around 140, 26 and 57 TCR-sequenced participants, respectively, were included in these subgroups. TCR sequencing was performed for over 230 trial participants, of whom 200 to 220 were given two doses of AZD1222 and some 26 were given two doses of MenACWY control vaccine.

The CDR3 regions of human TCRbeta chains were subjected to immunosequencing. The authors' analysis ran thus. TCRs in the repertoires were matched against a reference library of SARS-CoV-2-specific TCRs that had been generated with the MIRA antigen-specificity platform. Breadth was defined as the fraction of unique TCRs that were SARS-CoV-2-associated. Depth was defined as the fraction of total T cells that were SARS-CoV-2-associated. Using the MIRA data, every spike-specific TCR was mapped to the spike region that the TCR reacted to and assigned to either a CD4 or a CD8 class. Log10-transformed breadth and depth values were compared by one-way ANOVA with Sidak's multiple comparisons tests. Entries here come from immuneACCESS through TCRdb and include only in-frame sequences with V and J called. Some clones fail to appear in such tables; in the studies checked, an unresolved V gene covers under half of the shortfall, and the cause of the remainder is unknown. The DNA was the basis for D and trimming; V, J and clone size are from that table. Within this sample are 100,000 to 150,000 clones, with nearly 95% of them counted one time only. The top ten constitute roughly 5.4% of the sample.

Overall study results and their limits: In the small 56-69-year group, the increase in depth fell short of significance, most likely because of low power. Only six AZD1222 recipients were SARS-CoV-2 seropositive at baseline, limiting conclusions about previously exposed vaccinees. Because no day 14 peak-response samples were available, the repertoires could be characterized only after the peak T cell response. Participants were mostly white British, with more females than males. The authors suggested clonal diversity may have been underestimated. Reportedly, almost half of the unique spike-specific TCRs recognized epitopes lying outside the regions that are mutated in the B.1.351 and B.1.1.7 variants. Spike-specific TCR breadth and depth rose significantly after two AZD1222 doses compared with day 0 and with MenACWY recipients. The vaccine-associated CD4 TCRs covered the entire spike protein, and the dominant responses fell in regions 160-218 and 743-854.

A remark on this clone: Its specific antigen is unknown. The sample holds no much larger clone one base away, and base qualities are not on file.

The time point label of this sample denotes: baseline before first vaccination. Samples from vaccinated people were obtained from the UK trials COV001 and COV002, which included a single-blind randomized controlled phase 2/3 trial of AZD1222 (ChAdOx1 nCoV-19) in healthy adults. For TCRbeta chain sequencing, PBMC samples were collected from trial participants at day 0 and at day 28 after the second dose. The CDR3 starts with the cysteine, ends with the phenylalanine, and has 16 residues. CDR3 DNA only is kept here, 48 bases in frame from base 1. Deletion took 0 bases off V and 4 bases off J, with a span of 10 bases between the germline ends. Taken from the germline V gene (reference sequence), the CDR1 and CDR2 loops are MNHEY and SMNVEV.

The sequence derives from an adult in good health. Recombination joined TRBV27 with TRBJ1-6; a tentative D call is TRBD1 (6 bases match). The specimen comprised peripheral blood, sampled on day 0 of AZD1222 vaccination. The CDR3 protein is CASSLSAGDYNSPLHF. The nucleotide sequence reads as follows: TGTGCCAGCAGTTTATCAGCAGGGGATTATAATTCACCCCTCCACTTT.